The 21 T cell receptor beta chains given below trace back to one sample, sequenced in a study of identical twins. One entry per CDR3 protein, called by TCRdb with MiXCR from the 5' RACE reads. The sample lists 450,000 to 500,000 distinct CDR3 sequences; roughly an eighth were seen once. In addition, the sample was reused for a study of yellow fever vaccine responses in identical twins.

The material sequenced was CD4+ T cells sorted from blood. The origin of the receptors is a woman aged 18-29 years in good health.

CDR3 loop: CASSFRETYEQYF. The DNA for the CDR3 is TGTGCCAGCTCCTTCAGGGAGACCTACGAGCAGTACTTC. The chain recombines TRBV18 with TRBJ2-7; D is perhaps TRBD1 or TRBD2 (5 bases each). The CDR3 has 13 residues. CDR1 KGHSH and CDR2 LQKENI come from the germline V gene. Trimming stripped 6 bases from V and 2 bases from J, with 11 bases between.

This clonotype was recorded a few times. This chain joins TRBV20-1 and TRBJ1-1, with a weak D call TRBD1 (5 bases). In germline, CDR1 is DFQATT, CDR2 SNEGSKA (reference sequence). Trimming removed 3 bases from V and 0 bases from J, with 17 bases in between. The CDR3 has 16 residues. DNA of the CDR3: TGCAGTGCTAGCCAGAATAGTGGGGGTATGAACACTGAAGCTTTCTTT. Translating gives CSASQNSGGMNTEAFF.

The CDR3 sequence: CASSESRFTEAFF. CDR3 nucleotide sequence: TGTGCCAGCAGTGAGTCAAGGTTCACTGAAGCTTTCTTT. This rearrangement joins TRBV2 to TRBJ1-1; no definite D call. The CDR3 contains 13 residues. Trimming took off 3 bases at V and 4 bases at J, with 9 bases between the two ends. CDR1 SNHLY and CDR2 FYNNEI come from the germline V gene. Filled out from reference TRBV2 and TRBJ1-1, the complete variable domain reads EPEVTQTPSHQVTQMGQEVILRCVPISNHLYFYWYRQILGQKVEFLVSFYNNEISEKSEIFDDQFSVERPDGSNFTLKIRSTKLEDSAMYFCASSESRFTEAFFGQGTRLTVV.

This clonotype was counted a few times. The rearrangement joins TRBV18 to TRBJ2-5, with a weak D call TRBD1 (5 bases). V lost 0 bases and J lost 1, with 6 bases in between. Germline V CDR1 and CDR2: KGHSH, LQKENI. This CDR3 region has 14 residues. As DNA, the CDR3 is TGTGCCAGCTCACCACCGGGGCCCCAAGAGACCCAGTACTTC. As protein: CASSPPGPQETQYF. Combining the CDR3 with reference TRBV18 and TRBJ2-5 gives the whole variable domain NAGVMQNPRHLVRRRGQEARLRCSPMKGHSHVYWYRQLPEEGLKFMVYLQKENIIDESGMPKERFSAEFPKEGPSILRIQQVVRGDSAAYFCASSPPGPQETQYFGPGTRLLVL.

This clonotype was counted only a few times. The CDR3 here is CASSVTSGLSNEQFF. The DNA for the CDR3 is TGTGCCAGTAGTGTGACTAGCGGTCTGAGCAATGAGCAGTTCTTC. The rearrangement uses TRBV19 and TRBJ2-1; TRBD2 matches at 9 bases. The junction had 8 bases not matched to a gene; V was cut back by 5 bases and J by 6 bases. The CDR3 covers 15 residues. Per germline, CDR1 LNHDA and CDR2 SQIVND (reference sequence).

The chain couples TRBV28 to TRBJ2-5, with 8 bases aligning to TRBD2. Trimming cost V 3 bases and J 1 base; bases outside gene matches: 1. Per the germline V gene, CDR1 is MDHEN and CDR2 is SYDVKM. The CDR3 spans 14 residues. In nucleotides, the CDR3 is TGTGCCAGCAGTTTTAGCGGGGTCCAAGAGACCCAGTACTTC. Residues: CASSFSGVQETQYF. The full variable domain, rest sourced from reference TRBV28 and TRBJ2-5, is DVKVTQSSRYLVKRTGEKVFLECVQDMDHENMFWYRQDPGLGLRLIYFSYDVKMKEKGDIPEGYSVSREKKERFSLILESASTNQTSMYLCASSFSGVQETQYFGPGTRLLVL.

This clonotype was found a few times. This sequence joins TRBV28 and TRBJ2-6; TRBD1 is a possible D gene (5 bases). Germline V lookup: CDR1 MDHEN, CDR2 SYDVKM. V gave up 5 bases and J gave up 2 bases, with 10 bases separating them. The CDR3 totals 15 residues. The CDR3 here is CASSQGSAGANVLTF. CDR3 coding DNA: TGTGCCAGCAGTCAGGGTTCTGCTGGGGCCAACGTCCTGACTTTC.

V is TRBV18 and J is TRBJ2-7; weak D call: TRBD1 (7 bases). Germline lookup yields CDR1 KGHSH and CDR2 LQKENI. V lost 2 bases to trimming and J lost 0 bases, with 11 bases between them. The CDR3 is made up of 15 amino acids. Here the CDR3 reads CASSPSQGGSYEQYF. The CDR3 DNA follows: TGTGCCAGCTCACCAAGTCAGGGGGGCTCCTACGAGCAGTACTTC.

In its sample, this clonotype was seen a few times. This chain connects TRBV7-2 to TRBJ1-6; D is unresolved. The CDR3 spans 14 residues. Germline CDR1 and CDR2: SGHTA and FQGNSA. Trimming took off 6 bases at V and 9 bases at J, with 15 bases between the two ends. CDR3 region: CASRIRSSGSPLHF. The CDR3 region has the DNA TGTGCCAGCAGGATACGGAGCTCTGGTTCACCCCTCCACTTT.

V gene TRBV6-2 or TRBV6-3 combines with J gene TRBJ1-5, with a weak D call TRBD1 (5 bases). Trimming cost V 4 bases and J 5 bases, with 12 bases left between them. The CDR3 covers 14 residues. Germline V lookup: CDR1 MNHEY, CDR2 SVGEGT. The CDR3 region is CASSFWQGHQPQHF. The CDR3 DNA sequence: TGTGCCAGCAGTTTTTGGCAGGGCCATCAGCCCCAGCATTTT.

In nucleotides, the CDR3 is TGCGCCAGCAGCTTCACGGGCACTGAAGCTTTCTTT. The encoded protein is CASSFTGTEAFF. The chain employs TRBV5-1 and TRBJ1-1; D gene ambiguous. There are 12 residues in the CDR3. Trimming left V 2 bases short and J 4 bases short, with 6 bases between. In germline, CDR1 is SGHRS, CDR2 YFSETQ.

This clonotype has more than one count but fewer than ten. This chain connects TRBV11-1 to TRBJ2-5, with TRBD2 matching 11 bases. CDR1 SGHAT and CDR2 FQDESV come from the germline V gene (reference sequence). The CDR3 has 20 residues. After removal of 1 base from V and 2 bases from J, the junction contained 15 bases not matched to a gene. The CDR3, as DNA: TGTGCCAGCAGCTTAGTTGGGCAGTTGGGGACTAGCGGCTATCAAGAGACCCAGTACTTC. This translates into CASSLVGQLGTSGYQETQYF.

This rearrangement joins TRBV7-8 to TRBJ2-1; D uncertain. Per germline, CDR1 SGHVS and CDR2 FQNEAQ. The V end lost 3 bases, the J end lost 6 bases, and 0 bases lay between the germline ends. The CDR3 loop spans 10 amino acids. CDR3 DNA sequence: TGTGCCAGCAGCTTCAATGAGCAGTTCTTC. Translating it yields CASSFNEQFF.

Only a few counts were recorded for this clonotype. The rearrangement links TRBV21-1 to TRBJ2-1. TRBV21-1 is listed as a pseudogene. The length of the CDR3 is 15 residues. The CDR3 reads CASSNSRLSNNEQFF. For the CDR3, the DNA is TGTGCCAGCAGCAATTCTAGACTCTCTAACAATGAGCAGTTCTTC.

This clonotype was counted a few times. The rearrangement joins TRBV5-6 to TRBJ2-5; TRBD1 is a possible D gene (5 bases). The germline gives CDR1 SGHDT, CDR2 YYEEEE. The V end lost 0 bases, the J end lost 3 bases, and 9 bases lay between the germline ends. The length of the CDR3 is 14 residues. The CDR3: CASSLEQGEETQYF. CDR3 sequence (DNA): TGTGCCAGCAGCTTGGAGCAGGGTGAAGAGACCCAGTACTTC.

A few counts support this clonotype. V usage is TRBV24-1 and J usage is TRBJ2-1; D is unresolved. V was cut by 4 bases and J by 6 bases, with 6 bases left in between. This CDR3 has 12 amino acids. CDR1 is KGHDR and CDR2 is SFDVKD in the germline V gene. This CDR3 reads CATSDPFNEQFF. CDR3 bases: TGTGCCACCAGTGACCCATTCAATGAGCAGTTCTTC.

On this clonotype: One junction end disagrees with the germline gene, perhaps due to a read error. The chain has TRBV28 and TRBJ1-1; D ambiguous. Germline assignment: CDR1 MDHEN and CDR2 SYDVKM. CDR3 length equals 12 residues. The CDR3 DNA follows: TGTGCCAGCACTTTAGGAGCAATCGAAGCTTTCTTT. Amino acid sequence: CASTLGAIEAFF.

V and J are TRBV7-3 and TRBJ2-4; TRBD1 or TRBD2 may be the D gene (6 bases each). Germline V lookup: CDR1 SGHTA, CDR2 FQGTGA. This CDR3 is built from 16 residues. Trimming stripped 11 bases from V and 1 base from J, with 21 bases between. This CDR3 reads CARNRPRGAAKNIQYF. As DNA, the CDR3 is TGTGCCCGAAACCGACCTAGGGGGGCGGCCAAAAACATTCAGTACTTC. The entire variable domain, with the rest obtained from reference TRBV7-3 and TRBJ2-4, is as follows: GAGVSQTPSNKVTEKGKYVELRCDPISGHTALYWYRQSLGQGPEFLIYFQGTGAADDSGLPNDRFFAVRPEGSVSTLKIQRTERGDSAVYLCARNRPRGAAKNIQYFGAGTRLSVL.

This clonotype was counted a few times. This chain links TRBV5-5 with TRBJ2-7; tentatively, D is TRBD2 (6 bases). The CDR3 consists of 15 residues. V was shortened by 4 bases and J by 2 bases, with 16 bases between the two germline ends. Germline values: CDR1 SGHKS, CDR2 YYEKEE (reference sequence). For the CDR3, the DNA is TGTGCCAGCAGCCGGACGGCGGGGAATCCCTACGAGCAGTACTTC. Translation gives CASSRTAGNPYEQYF.

This clonotype was counted a few times. The DNA for the CDR3 is TGCAGTGCTCAAGCCCTTGGACTAGCGGGGGGGAGAGGGGCAGATACGCAGTATTTT. Amino acid sequence: CSAQALGLAGGRGADTQYF. The V gene is TRBV20-1, the J gene TRBJ2-3; TRBD2 matches at 15 bases. Germline trimming cut 5 bases from V and 4 bases from J; bases unmatched to any gene: 16. CDR1 and CDR2 (germline): DFQATT, SNEGSKA (reference sequence). The CDR3 runs 19 residues.

This clonotype was recorded a few times. CDR3 in amino acids: CASSPGVISYEQYF. The CDR3 DNA reads TGTGCCAGCAGCCCCGGCGTTATCTCCTACGAGCAGTACTTC. This sequence joins TRBV3-1 and TRBJ2-7; no definite D call. Looked up from germline, CDR1 is LGHDT and CDR2 is YNNKEL (reference sequence). V shed 4 bases and J shed 0 bases, with 10 bases lying between them. The CDR3 covers 14 residues.